The 17 T cell receptor beta chains below were found in one sample sequenced in a study of Graves' ophthalmopathy and Graves' hyperthyroidism. Amplified TCR beta CDR3 regions were obtained using RNA transcripts as template. A first-round RT-PCR used HTBI primers, followed by a second-round multiplex PCR. TCRdb independently ran MiXCR on the multiplex PCR reads; one entry per CDR3 protein. The profile shows around 520,000 distinct CDR3 sequences, roughly 39% of them singletons. What was sequenced was peripheral blood or thyroid tissue (not recorded which). The receptors here all came from an adult man with Graves' hyperthyroidism.

This clonotype was picked up many times. This chain connects TRBV7-2 to TRBJ1-3; 7 positions match TRBD1. Trimming at V came to 2 bases and at J to 1 base, leaving 2 bases not matched to a gene. Germline values: CDR1 SGHTA, CDR2 FQGNSA. The CDR3 covers 15 residues. Here the CDR3 DNA reads TGTGCCAGCAGCTTAAGACAGGGTTCTGGAAACACCATATATTTT. Its translation: CASSLRQGSGNTIYF.

This clonotype has just one count. J is TRBJ2-5 and V is TRBV9; D may be TRBD2 (6 bases). The germline V gene has CDR1 SGDLS and CDR2 YYNGEE. This CDR3 contains 13 residues. V gave up 2 bases and J gave up 4 bases, with 9 bases separating them. CDR3 sequence: CASSVHGRETQYF. Here the CDR3 DNA reads TGTGCCAGCAGCGTCCACGGGAGAGAGACCCAGTACTTC.

The V and J genes are TRBV9 and TRBJ1-2; 11 bases fit TRBD1. The CDR3 has 15 residues. J gave up 4 bases and V 7 bases, and 9 bases lay outside the gene matches. Germline V lookup: CDR1 SGDLS, CDR2 YYNGEE. The CDR3 coding sequence is TGTGCCAGCGGCGCCTCGGGACAGGGGGGCTATGGCTACACCTTC. Its translation: CASGASGQGGYGYTF.

This clonotype appeared a few times. The chain is built from TRBV15 and TRBJ2-2, with D maybe TRBD1 (6 bases). CDR3 size: 14 residues. V lost 7 bases, J lost 0 bases, and 9 bases lay in between. Germline values: CDR1 LNHNV, CDR2 YYDKDF (reference sequence). CDR3 in amino acids: CATNRDTNTGELFF. CDR3 coding DNA: TGTGCCACCAACAGGGATACGAACACCGGGGAGCTGTTTTTT.

This clonotype was seen more than once but under ten times. The chain is built from TRBV20-1 and TRBJ1-3, with D maybe TRBD1 (5 bases). The CDR3 totals 14 residues. V lost 2 bases, J lost 3 bases, and 11 bases lay in between. Germline V gene sequence: CDR1 DFQATT, CDR2 SNEGSKA (reference sequence). The CDR3: CSARRQGSGNTIYF. The CDR3 DNA reads TGCAGTGCTAGACGTCAGGGTAGTGGAAACACCATATATTTT.

The table lists this clonotype with many counts. At one end the junction does not follow the germline gene, possibly because of a read error. The chain is built from TRBV5-1 and TRBJ1-1; D call uncertain. This CDR3 spans 13 amino acids. Germline V gene data show CDR1 as SGHRS and CDR2 as YFSETQ. CDR3 sequence (DNA): TGTGCCAGCAGCTTAGGAGGCCTCACGGAAGCTTTCTTT. Translated: CASSLGGLTEAFF.

This clonotype was seen ten or more times. V usage is TRBV11-2 and J usage is TRBJ1-2; 9 bases are shared with TRBD1. The V segment lost 4 bases and the J segment 8 bases; nucleotides outside the gene matches: 5. The length of the CDR3 is 13 residues. Germline values: CDR1 SGHAT, CDR2 FQNNGV. Here the CDR3 reads CASSSDRGYGYTF. CDR3 nucleotide sequence: TGTGCCAGCAGCTCAGACAGGGGGTACGGCTACACCTTC.

This clonotype was counted at least ten times. J is TRBJ1-6 and V is TRBV13; TRBD1 matches at 7 bases. The CDR3 contains 14 residues. The J segment lost 7 bases and the V segment lost 5 bases, leaving 5 bases of the junction unmatched. Germline V CDR1 and CDR2: PRHDT, FYEKMQ (reference sequence). CDR3 sequence: CASSPGTANSPLHF. CDR3 coding DNA: TGTGCCAGCAGCCCCGGGACAGCGAATTCACCCCTCCACTTT.

The V call is TRBV10-3, the J call TRBJ2-2; 11 bases match TRBD1. V was pared by 4 bases and J by 3 bases, with 1 base of the junction left unmatched. CDR1 is ENHRY, CDR2 SYGVKD, per germline. The CDR3 covers 15 residues. CDR3 sequence: CAISGTGGYTGELFF. DNA for the CDR3: TGTGCCATCAGTGGGACAGGGGGCTACACCGGGGAGCTGTTTTTT.

This clonotype was seen repeatedly, ten times or more. V gene TRBV6-5 combines with J gene TRBJ1-4, with no clear D. Germline CDR1 and CDR2: MNHEY and SVGAGI. The CDR3 consists of 11 residues. The V gene lost 7 bases and the J gene lost 7 bases, with 7 bases spanning the gap. The CDR3 DNA is TGTGCCAGCACCCAGCGTGAAAAACTGTTTTTT. Translation gives CASTQREKLFF.

The chain recombines TRBV6-6 with TRBJ2-7; 12 bases align to TRBD1. CDR1 and CDR2 from the germline V gene are MNHNY and SVGAGI (reference sequence). The CDR3 has 17 residues. After removal of 7 bases from V and 3 bases from J, the junction contained 13 bases not matched to a gene. CDR3 sequence (DNA): TGTGCCAGCACCACCCCGGGACAGGGGGCAGATAACTACGAGCAGTACTTC. This sequence encodes CASTTPGQGADNYEQYF.

The CDR3 region is CASSYLQVTDTQYF. For the CDR3, the DNA is TGTGCCAGCAGTTACTTACAGGTGACAGATACGCAGTATTTT. The chain uses TRBV6-5 and TRBJ2-3; D possibly corresponds to TRBD1 (5 bases). The CDR3 runs to 14 residues. V was cut by 1 base and J by 3 bases, with 8 bases left in between. Per the germline V gene, CDR1 is MNHEY and CDR2 is SVGAGI.

This clonotype was recorded many times. The V gene is TRBV2, the J gene TRBJ2-5; the match to TRBD2 covers 7 bases. Germline V gives CDR1 SNHLY, CDR2 FYNNEI. The junction had 4 bases not matched to a gene; V was cut back by 4 bases and J by 5 bases. This CDR3 has 13 amino acids. The CDR3: CASSVGGTETQYF. Written as DNA, the CDR3 is TGTGCCAGCAGTGTGGGAGGGACCGAGACCCAGTACTTC.

With regard to this clonotype: This clone may be a read error of a much larger clone one base away. This chain links TRBV20-1 with TRBJ2-5, with D perhaps matching TRBD2 (5 bases). The CDR3 length is 12 residues. CDR1 is DFQATT, CDR2 SNEGSKA, per germline (reference sequence). Here the CDR3 DNA reads TGCAGTGGAAAAATAGCTGGGGAGACCCGGTACTTC. The encoded protein is CSGKIAGETRYF.

V gene TRBV5-1 combines with J gene TRBJ1-6; D ambiguous. Per the germline V gene, CDR1 is SGHRS and CDR2 is YFSETQ. Trimming cost V 5 bases and J 8 bases, with 14 bases left between them. This CDR3 is built from 14 residues. For the CDR3, the DNA is TGCGCCAGCAGGGACCCGGGCCCAGATTCACCCCTCCACTTT. Its protein is CASRDPGPDSPLHF. Full variable domain (rest looked up from reference TRBV5-1 and TRBJ1-6): KAGVTQTPRYLIKTRGQQVTLSCSPISGHRSVSWYQQTPGQGLQFLFEYFSETQRNKGNFPGRFSGRQFSNSRSEMNVSTLELGDSALYLCASRDPGPDSPLHFGNGTRLTVT.

Of note for this clonotype: This may stem from a read error, because a much larger clone lies one nucleotide away. V gene TRBV20-1 combines with J gene TRBJ2-7, with TRBD1 matching 8 bases. The CDR3 has 11 residues. The V gene's germline CDR1 is DFQATT and CDR2 SNEGSKA (reference sequence). CDR3 nucleotides: TGCGGTTCTGGACAGGGCTACGAGCAGTACTTC. It translates to CGSGQGYEQYF.

The gene calls are TRBV9 and TRBJ1-1; no clear D. The CDR3 is 15 residues long. V lost 4 bases to trimming and J lost 3 bases, with 16 bases between them. Germline V lookup: CDR1 SGDLS, CDR2 YYNGEE. The CDR3 DNA reads TGTGCCAGCAGCCAGTCTTTTATTGGGTACACTGAAGCTTTCTTT. It translates to CASSQSFIGYTEAFF.